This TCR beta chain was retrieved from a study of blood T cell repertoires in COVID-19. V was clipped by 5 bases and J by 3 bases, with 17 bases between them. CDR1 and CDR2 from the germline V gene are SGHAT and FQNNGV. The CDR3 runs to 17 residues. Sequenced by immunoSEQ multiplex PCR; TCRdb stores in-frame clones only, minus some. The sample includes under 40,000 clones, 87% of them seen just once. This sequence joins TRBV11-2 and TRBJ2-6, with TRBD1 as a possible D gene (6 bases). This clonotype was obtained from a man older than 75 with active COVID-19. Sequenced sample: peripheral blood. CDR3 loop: CASSLGGRGFGANVLTF. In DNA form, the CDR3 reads TGTGCCAGCAGCCTAGGTGGCAGGGGATTTGGGGCCAACGTCCTGACTTTC.